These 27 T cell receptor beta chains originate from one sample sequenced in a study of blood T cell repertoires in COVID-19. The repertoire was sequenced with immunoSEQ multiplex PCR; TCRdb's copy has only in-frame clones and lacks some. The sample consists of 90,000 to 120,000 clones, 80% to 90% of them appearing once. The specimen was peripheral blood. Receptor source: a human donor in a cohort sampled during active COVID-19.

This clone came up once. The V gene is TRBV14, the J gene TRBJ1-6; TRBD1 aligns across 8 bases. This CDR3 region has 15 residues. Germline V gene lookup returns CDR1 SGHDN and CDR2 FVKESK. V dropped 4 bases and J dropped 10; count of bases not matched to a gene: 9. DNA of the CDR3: TGTGCCAGCAGCCCGGCGGGGACAGGACAATCACCCCTCCACTTT. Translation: CASSPAGTGQSPLHF. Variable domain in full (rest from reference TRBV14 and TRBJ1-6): EAGVTQFPSHSVIEKGQTVTLRCDPISGHDNLYWYRRVMGKEIKFLLHFVKESKQDESGMPNNRFLAERTGGTYSTLKVQPAELEDSGVYFCASSPAGTGQSPLHFGNGTRLTVT.

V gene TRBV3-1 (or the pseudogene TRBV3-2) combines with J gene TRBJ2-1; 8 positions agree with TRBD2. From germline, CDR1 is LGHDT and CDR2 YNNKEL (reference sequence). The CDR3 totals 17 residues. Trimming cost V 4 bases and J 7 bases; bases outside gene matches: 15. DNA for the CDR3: TGTGCCAGCAGCCCACTCGGGGTTGGCGGGAGGAGGAATGAGCAGTTCTTC. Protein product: CASSPLGVGGRRNEQFF.

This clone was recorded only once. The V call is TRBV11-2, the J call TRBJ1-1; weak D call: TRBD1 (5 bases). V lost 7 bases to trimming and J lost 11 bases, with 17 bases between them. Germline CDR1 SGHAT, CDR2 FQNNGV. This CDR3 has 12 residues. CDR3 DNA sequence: TGTGCCAGCACCATAACGGGGGTAGTTGCTTTCTTT. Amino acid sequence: CASTITGVVAFF.

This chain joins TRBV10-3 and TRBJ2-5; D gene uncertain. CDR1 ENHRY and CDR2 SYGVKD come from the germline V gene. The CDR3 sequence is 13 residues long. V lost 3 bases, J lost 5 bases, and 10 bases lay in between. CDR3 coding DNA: TGTGCCATCAGTGAACGATACGGGGAGACCCAGTACTTC. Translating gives CAISERYGETQYF.

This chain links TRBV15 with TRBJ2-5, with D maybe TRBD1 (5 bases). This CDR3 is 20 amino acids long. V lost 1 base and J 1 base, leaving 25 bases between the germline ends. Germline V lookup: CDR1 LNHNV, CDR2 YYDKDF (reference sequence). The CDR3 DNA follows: TGTGCCACCAGCAGAGGGATGTTGGTGGGGCCCACAGCCCCCCAAGAGACCCAGTACTTC. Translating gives CATSRGMLVGPTAPQETQYF.

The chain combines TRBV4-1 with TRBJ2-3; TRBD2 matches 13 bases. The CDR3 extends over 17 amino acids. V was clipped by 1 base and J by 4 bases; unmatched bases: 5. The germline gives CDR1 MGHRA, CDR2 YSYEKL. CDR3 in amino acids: CASSQGTSGGVADTQYF. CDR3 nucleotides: TGCGCCAGCAGCCAAGGCACTAGCGGGGGGGTCGCAGATACGCAGTATTTT.

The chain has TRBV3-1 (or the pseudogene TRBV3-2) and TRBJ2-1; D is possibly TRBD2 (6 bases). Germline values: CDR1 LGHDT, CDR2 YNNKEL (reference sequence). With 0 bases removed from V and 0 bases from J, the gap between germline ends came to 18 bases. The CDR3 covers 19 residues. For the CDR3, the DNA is TGTGCCAGCAGCCAAGATAGGCCAGCGGGCCTGAGCTCCTACAATGAGCAGTTCTTC. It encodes CASSQDRPAGLSSYNEQFF.

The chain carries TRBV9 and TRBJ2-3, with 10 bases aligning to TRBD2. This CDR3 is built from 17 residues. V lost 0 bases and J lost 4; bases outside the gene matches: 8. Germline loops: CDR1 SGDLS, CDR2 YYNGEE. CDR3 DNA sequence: TGTGCCAGCAGCGTAGCCCTAGCGGGAGAAACCCCAGATACGCAGTATTTT. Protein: CASSVALAGETPDTQYF.

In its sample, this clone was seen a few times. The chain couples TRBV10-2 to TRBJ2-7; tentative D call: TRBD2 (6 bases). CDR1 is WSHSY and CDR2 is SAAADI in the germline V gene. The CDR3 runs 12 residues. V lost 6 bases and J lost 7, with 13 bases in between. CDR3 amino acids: CASSPTGDEQYF. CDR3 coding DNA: TGCGCCAGCAGCCCAACGGGGGATGAGCAGTACTTC.

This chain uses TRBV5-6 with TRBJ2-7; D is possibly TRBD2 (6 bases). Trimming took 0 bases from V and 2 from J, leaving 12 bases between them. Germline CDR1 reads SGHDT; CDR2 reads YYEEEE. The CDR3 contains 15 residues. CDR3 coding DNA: TGTGCCAGCAGCTTGGGGGGGGACCAACCCTACGAGCAGTACTTC. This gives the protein CASSLGGDQPYEQYF.

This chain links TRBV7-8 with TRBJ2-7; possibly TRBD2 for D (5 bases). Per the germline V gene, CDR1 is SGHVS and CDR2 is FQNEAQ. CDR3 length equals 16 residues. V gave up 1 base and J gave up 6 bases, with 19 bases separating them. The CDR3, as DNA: TGTGCCAGCAGCTTAGAGGTTTTAGCGTTTCTGGGCGAGCAGTACTTC. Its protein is CASSLEVLAFLGEQYF.

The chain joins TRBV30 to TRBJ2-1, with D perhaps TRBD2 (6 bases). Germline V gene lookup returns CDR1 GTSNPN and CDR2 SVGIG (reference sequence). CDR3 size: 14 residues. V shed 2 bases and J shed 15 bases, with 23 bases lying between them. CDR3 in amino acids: CAWSPYPGTRSWFF. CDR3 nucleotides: TGTGCCTGGAGTCCCTATCCCGGGACTCGCTCTTGGTTCTTC.

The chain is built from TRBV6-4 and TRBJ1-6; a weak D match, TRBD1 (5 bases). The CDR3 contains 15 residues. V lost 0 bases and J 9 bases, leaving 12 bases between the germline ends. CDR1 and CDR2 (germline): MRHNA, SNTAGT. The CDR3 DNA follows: TGTGCCAGCAGTGACTCGGGATTGGGGGGTTCACCCCTCCACTTT. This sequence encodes CASSDSGLGGSPLHF.

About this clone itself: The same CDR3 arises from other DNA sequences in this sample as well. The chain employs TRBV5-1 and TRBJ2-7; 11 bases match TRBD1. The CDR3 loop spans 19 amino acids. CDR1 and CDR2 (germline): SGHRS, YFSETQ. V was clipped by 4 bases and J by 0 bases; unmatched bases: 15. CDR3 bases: TGCGCCAGCAGCGCAACACGGGACAGGGGGGAGGGGGGCTCCTACGAGCAGTACTTC. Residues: CASSATRDRGEGGSYEQYF.

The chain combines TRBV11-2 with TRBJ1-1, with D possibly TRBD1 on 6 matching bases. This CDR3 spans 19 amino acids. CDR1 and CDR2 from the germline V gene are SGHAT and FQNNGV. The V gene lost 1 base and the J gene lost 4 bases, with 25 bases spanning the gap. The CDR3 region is CASSLGYPRGADRGTEAFF. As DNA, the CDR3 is TGTGCCAGCAGCTTAGGATACCCCCGGGGGGCGGACCGAGGCACTGAAGCTTTCTTT.

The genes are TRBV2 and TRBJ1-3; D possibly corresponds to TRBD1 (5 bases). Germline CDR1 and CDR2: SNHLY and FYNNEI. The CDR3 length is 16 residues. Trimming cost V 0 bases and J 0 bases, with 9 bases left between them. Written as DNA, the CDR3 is TGTGCCAGCAGTGAAGCTCGACAGATCTCTGGAAACACCATATATTTT. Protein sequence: CASSEARQISGNTIYF.

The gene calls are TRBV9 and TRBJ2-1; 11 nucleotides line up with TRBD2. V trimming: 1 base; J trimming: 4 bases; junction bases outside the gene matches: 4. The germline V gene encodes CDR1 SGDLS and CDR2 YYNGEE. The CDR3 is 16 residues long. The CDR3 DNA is TGTGCCAGCAGCGTAACTTGGACTAGCGGGTACAATGAGCAGTTCTTC. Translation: CASSVTWTSGYNEQFF. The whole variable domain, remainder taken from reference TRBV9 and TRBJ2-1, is DSGVTQTPKHLITATGQRVTLRCSPRSGDLSVYWYQQSLDQGLQFLIQYYNGEERAKGNILERFSAQQFPDLHSELNLSSLELGDSALYFCASSVTWTSGYNEQFFGPGTRLTVL.

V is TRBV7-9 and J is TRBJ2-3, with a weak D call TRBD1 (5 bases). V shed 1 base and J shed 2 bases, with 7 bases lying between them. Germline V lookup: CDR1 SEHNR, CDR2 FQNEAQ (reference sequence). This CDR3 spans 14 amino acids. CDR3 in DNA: TGTGCCAGCAGCTTAGGACAGCACACAGATACGCAGTATTTT. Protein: CASSLGQHTDTQYF.

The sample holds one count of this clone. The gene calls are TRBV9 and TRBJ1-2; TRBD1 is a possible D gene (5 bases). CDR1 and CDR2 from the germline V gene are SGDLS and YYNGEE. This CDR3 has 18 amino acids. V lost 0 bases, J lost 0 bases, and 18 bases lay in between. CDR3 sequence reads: CASSVAGQRAEPNYGYTF. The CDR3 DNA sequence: TGTGCCAGCAGCGTAGCAGGGCAAAGGGCGGAGCCTAACTATGGCTACACCTTC.

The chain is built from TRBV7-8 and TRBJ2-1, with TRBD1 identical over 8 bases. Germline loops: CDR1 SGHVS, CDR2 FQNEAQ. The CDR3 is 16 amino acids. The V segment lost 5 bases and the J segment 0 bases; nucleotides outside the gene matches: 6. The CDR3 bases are TGTGCCAGCAGCCCCAGACAGGGGCCCTCCTACAATGAGCAGTTCTTC. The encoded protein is CASSPRQGPSYNEQFF.

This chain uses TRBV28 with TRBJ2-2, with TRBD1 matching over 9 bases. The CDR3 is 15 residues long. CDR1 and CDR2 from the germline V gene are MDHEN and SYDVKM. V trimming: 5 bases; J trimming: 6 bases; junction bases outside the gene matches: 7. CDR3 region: CASSVRGQGSGELFF. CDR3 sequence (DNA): TGTGCCAGCAGTGTTAGGGGACAGGGATCCGGGGAGCTGTTTTTT.

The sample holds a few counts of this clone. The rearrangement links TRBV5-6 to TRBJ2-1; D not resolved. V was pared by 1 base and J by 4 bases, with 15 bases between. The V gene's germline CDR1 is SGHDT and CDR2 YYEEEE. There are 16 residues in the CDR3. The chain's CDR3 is CASSLHGSQLYNEQFF. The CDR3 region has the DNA TGTGCCAGCAGCTTGCACGGAAGCCAACTATACAATGAGCAGTTCTTC.

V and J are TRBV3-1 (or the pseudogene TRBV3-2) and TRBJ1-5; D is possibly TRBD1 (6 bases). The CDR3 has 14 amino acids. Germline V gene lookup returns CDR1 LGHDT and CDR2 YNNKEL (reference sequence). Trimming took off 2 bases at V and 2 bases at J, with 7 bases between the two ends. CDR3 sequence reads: CASSQRQGNQPQHF. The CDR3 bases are TGTGCCAGCAGCCAACGACAGGGCAATCAGCCCCAGCATTTT.

The chain's CDR3 is CASSSRPGGGNPNEQYF. The CDR3 DNA sequence: TGTGCCAGCAGCTCCCGACCGGGGGGCGGAAACCCCAACGAGCAGTACTTC. The chain recombines TRBV7-8 with TRBJ2-7, with a possible D match to TRBD2 (7 bases). This CDR3 has 17 amino acids. CDR1 is SGHVS, CDR2 FQNEAQ, per germline. With 4 bases removed from V and 5 bases from J, the gap between germline ends came to 24 bases.

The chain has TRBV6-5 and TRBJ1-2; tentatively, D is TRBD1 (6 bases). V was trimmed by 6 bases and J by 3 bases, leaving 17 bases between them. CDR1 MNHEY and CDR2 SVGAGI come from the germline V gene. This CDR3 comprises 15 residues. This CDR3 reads CASSRGGGVDYGYTF. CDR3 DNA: TGTGCCAGCAGCCGAGGGGGGGGCGTCGACTATGGCTACACCTTC.

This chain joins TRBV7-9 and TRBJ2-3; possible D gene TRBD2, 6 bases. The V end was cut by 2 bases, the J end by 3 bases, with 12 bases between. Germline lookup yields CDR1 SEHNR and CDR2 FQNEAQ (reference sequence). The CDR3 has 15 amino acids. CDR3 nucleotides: TGTGCCAGCAGCTTACTAGCGACCTATACAGATACGCAGTATTTT. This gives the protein CASSLLATYTDTQYF.

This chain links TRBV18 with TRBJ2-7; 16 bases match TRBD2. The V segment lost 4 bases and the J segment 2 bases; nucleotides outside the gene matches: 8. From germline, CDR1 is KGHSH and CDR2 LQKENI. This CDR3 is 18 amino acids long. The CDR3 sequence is CASSLGTSGRAFPYEQYF. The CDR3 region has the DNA TGTGCCAGCTCACTAGGGACTAGCGGGAGGGCATTTCCCTACGAGCAGTACTTC.